This note documents a single TCR beta chain sequence. Its antigen remains unknown. This entry is derived from a study of cytomegalovirus exposure and HLA in healthy donors. Whole-study findings and limits: As a later analysis revealed, the rate of TCR association differed by HLA locus, with DRB1 most and HLA-C fewest. Later work associated fewer than 20,000 TCR beta sequences with HLA alleles at 0.05 false discovery rate. Confirmation was obtained in vitro that a few CMV-associated chains are specific for CMV antigens.

PCR primers comprised 60 Vbeta and 13 Jbeta primers. Method: immunoSEQ multiplex PCR; TCRdb's copy keeps in-frame clones and lacks some. The repertoire consists of 150,000 to 200,000 clones, with 70% to 90% occurring once and the leading ten covering roughly 7.5%. The clonotype originates from a woman in her 30s in good health and CMV-seropositive. Sequencing used PBMCs.

The CDR3 region has the DNA TGTGCCAGCAGACCAGGGTACTCTGGAAACACCATATATTTT. This codes for CASRPGYSGNTIYF. The chain couples TRBV27 to TRBJ1-3; tentative D call: TRBD1 (5 bases). Germline V lookup: CDR1 MNHEY, CDR2 SMNVEV (reference sequence). The CDR3 has 14 residues. Trimming stripped 6 bases from V and 0 bases from J, with 9 bases between.